Listed here is a single TCR beta chain. These data belong to a study of shared clonotypes between healthy human individuals. The V gene lost 5 bases and the J gene lost 8 bases, with 6 bases spanning the gap. The germline V gene encodes CDR1 MNHEY and CDR2 SMNVEV (reference sequence). The CDR3 is made up of 11 amino acids. Only Caucasian adults living in Nashville, Tennessee made up the donor group. This table comes from immunoSEQ multiplex PCR, and its TCRdb copy is limited to in-frame clones, with some not included. The data hold 2 million to 3 million clones, with 80% to 95% observed a single time.

The sequenced material came from naive CD4+ T cells from PBMCs. Noted subset: CD45RA+ positively selected. The gene calls are TRBV27 and TRBJ2-2; D is unclear. The TCR was taken from a young man in good health. Some clones in this sample may be carry-over from other donors' samples. This CDR3 is CASSDGGELFF. As DNA, the CDR3 is TGTGCCAGCAGTGATGGGGGGGAGCTGTTTTTT.